This T cell receptor beta chain came from a study of T cells in Graves' hyperthyroidism and ophthalmopathy. This clonotype was detected ten times or more. Germline CDR1 reads SGHTA; CDR2 reads FQGNSA. This CDR3 comprises 16 residues. J gave up 2 bases and V 0 bases, and 7 bases lay outside the gene matches. Diagnosis of hyperthyroidism was new in patients aged 18 to 65, and its duration was under 2 months. The diagnoses drew upon clinical symptoms, serum thyroxine and TRAb, thyroid ultrasound and orbital computed tomography. RNA transcripts provided the source from which TCR beta CDR3 regions were amplified. HTBI primers were used for first-round RT-PCR of the TCR CDR3. TCRdb called the multiplex PCR reads again in MiXCR, with one record for every CDR3 protein. Counted here are a few hundred thousand distinct CDR3 sequences, 15% to 18% occurring once; the ten biggest clones make up about 7%.

This chain uses TRBV7-2 with TRBJ2-7, with 7 bases matching TRBD2. The sequencing input was blood. The TCR was taken from a woman in her twenties or thirties with Graves' hyperthyroidism. The CDR3 DNA reads as TGTGCCAGCAGCTTAGCTCCTAGCGGCCTTCCCTACGAGCAGTACTTC. The encoded protein is CASSLAPSGLPYEQYF.